This is a list of T cell receptor beta chains from one sample in a study of T cell repertoires in cytomegalovirus infection. TCRdb analysed the reads with MiXCR anew, one entry per CDR3 protein. The table has 800,000 to 950,000 distinct CDR3 sequences, about 33% seen once; the top ten hold about an eighth. The antigens these receptors bind are not known. Here the sequenced sample was cultured CD8+ T cells from PBMCs, taken from culture after CMV antigen stimulation. Receptors were obtained from a human donor in good health (CMV status not recorded). Some clones in this sample may be carry-over from other donors' samples. Each CDR3 is given with its conserved first and last residue. The D gene is left open where the match is weak. Expanded clones get a size class; other rows say once, few or many, or leave the size out.

TGTGCCAGTAGTGCACGACGGCGGGACACTGAAGCTTTCTTT | CASSARRRDTEAFF | TRBJ1-1 | many | TRBV19 | -
TGTGCCAGCAGCTTAGACGGGACAGCCAACTACGAGCAGTACTTC | CASSLDGTANYEQYF | TRBJ2-7 | few | TRBV7-9 | TRBD1
TGTGCCAGCACCCACAGGGCTGGGAACACCGGGGAGCTGTTTTTT | CASTHRAGNTGELFF | TRBJ2-2 | - | TRBV6-5 | -
TGTGCCAGCAGTGAAGCGCTGTCAGCCGGGCCCCTTCTCGGCTATGGCTACACCTTC | CASSEALSAGPLLGYGYTF | TRBJ1-2 | - | TRBV6-1 | -
TGTGCCAGCGTAACCTTCGAGGGATCCAATGAGCAGTTCTTC | CASVTFEGSNEQFF | TRBJ2-1 | - | TRBV6-5 | -
TGTGCCAGCAGCCCGCTCGGGGGGCATCACAATGAGCAGTTCTTC | CASSPLGGHHNEQFF | TRBJ2-1 | - | TRBV12-3/TRBV12-4 | -
TGTGCCAGCAGTTTGGGACTAGCGGGGGGGGATCAGTTCTTC | CASSLGLAGGDQFF | TRBJ2-1 | - | TRBV27 | TRBD2
TGTGCCAGCAGCTTGACCGGGACGCTGGAACAGTTTAGCTCCTACGAGCAGTACTTC | CASSLTGTLEQFSSYEQYF | TRBJ2-7 | many | TRBV7-8 | -
TGTGCCAGCAGTCCCACCATTCGGGAGACCCAGTACTTC | CASSPTIRETQYF | TRBJ2-5 | - | TRBV28 | -
TGCGCCAGCAGCTCACTAGGGGTAGATACGCAGAATTTT | CASSSLGVDTQNF | TRBJ2-3 | - | TRBV5-1 | -
TGTGCCAGCAGACTCACATCGGGGACCGGGGAGCTGTTTTTT | CASRLTSGTGELFF | TRBJ2-2 | few | TRBV9 | -
TGTGCCATCAGTGAGTCGGGAGAAACCTCCTACGAGCAGTACTTC | CAISESGETSYEQYF | TRBJ2-7 | few | TRBV10-3 | -
TGCAGCGTGACCCCGACAGGGAGCGATGGCTACACCTTC | CSVTPTGSDGYTF | TRBJ1-2 | - | TRBV29-1 | TRBD1
TGTGCCAGCAGGGGAGGGGCAGGCAATCAGCCCCAGCATTTT | CASRGGAGNQPQHF | TRBJ1-5 | - | TRBV6-2/TRBV6-3 | -
TGTGCCAGCAGTTTAGGCCCCGGGACAGCATACGAGCAGTACTTC | CASSLGPGTAYEQYF | TRBJ2-7 | few | TRBV12-3/TRBV12-4 | TRBD1
TGTGCCATCAGTTGGGGGGAAGGAGACCAGCCCCAGCATTTT | CAISWGEGDQPQHF | TRBJ1-5 | - | TRBV10-3 | -
TGTGCCAGCAAAGAAGGGGGAGGGTCAAAGGACATTCAGTACTTC | CASKEGGGSKDIQYF | TRBJ2-4 | few | TRBV12-3/TRBV12-4 | -
TGCGCCAGCTGGTTAGGAGCGCTTAGCACAGATACGCAGTATTTT | CASWLGALSTDTQYF | TRBJ2-3 | - | TRBV5-1 | -
TGTGCCAGTAGTATAACCGGTAGACCCTATGGCTACACCTTC | CASSITGRPYGYTF | TRBJ1-2 | - | TRBV19 | -
TGTGCCAGCAGTCCCGGGACAGCCCTAAACTATGGCTACACCTTC | CASSPGTALNYGYTF | TRBJ1-2 | few | TRBV7-8 | TRBD1
TGTGCCAGTAGTATGGACCCCCTGGGCCCGAATCAGCCCCAGCATTTT | CASSMDPLGPNQPQHF | TRBJ1-5 | - | TRBV19 | -
TGTGCCAGCTTCGGAACGACAGGGGTAATCTATGGCTACACCTTC | CASFGTTGVIYGYTF | TRBJ1-2 | - | TRBV25-1 | TRBD1
TGTGCCAGCAGCTTAGCGTTTAGCGGGGGCTCCGTCGGCAAAAACATTCAGTACTTC | CASSLAFSGGSVGKNIQYF | TRBJ2-4 | - | TRBV7-8 | TRBD2
TGTGCCAGAAGCCCGACTAGCTACATCCCCACAGATACGCAGTATTTT | CARSPTSYIPTDTQYF | TRBJ2-3 | few | TRBV5-3 | TRBD2
TGTGCCAGCAGTAAAAACAGGGTTTACGGCTACACCTTC | CASSKNRVYGYTF | TRBJ1-2 | - | TRBV27 | -
TGTGCCAGCAGCGCGAGACAGGACGTGGGGGAGCTGTTTTTT | CASSARQDVGELFF | TRBJ2-2 | - | TRBV7-9 | -
TGTGCCAGCAGTGGGGGGAGTGGACCCTGGGACAGTATCTACAATGAGCAGTTCTTC | CASSGGSGPWDSIYNEQFF | TRBJ2-1 | few | TRBV6-1 | TRBD1
TGTGCCATCAGTGATCCCAGGGGACAGAGGAACACTGAAGCTTTCTTT | CAISDPRGQRNTEAFF | TRBJ1-1 | - | TRBV10-3 | TRBD1
TGTGCCAGCAGCTCGACTAGCGGGGGGGACTATGAGCAGTACTTC | CASSSTSGGDYEQYF | TRBJ2-7 | - | TRBV7-9 | TRBD2
TGTGCCAGCAGCCCCCCCACGGACAGGGAAGAGACCCAGTACTTC | CASSPPTDREETQYF | TRBJ2-5 | few | TRBV7-9 | TRBD1
TGTGCCAGTAGTATAGATCTTGGGCGTACCTGGGAGCAGTACTTC | CASSIDLGRTWEQYF | TRBJ2-7 | few | TRBV19 | -
TGTGCCAGTAGTATAAGGGAAAGGGCCTTCTTT | CASSIRERAFF | TRBJ1-1 | few | TRBV19 | -
TGTGCCAGTAGTATAGGTGTCGGGACAGGCACAGATACGCAGTATTTT | CASSIGVGTGTDTQYF | TRBJ2-3 | - | TRBV19 | TRBD1
TGTGCCAGCAACTTAGGTGCGGTGTGGGAGTTAGCCAAAAACATTCAGTACTTC | CASNLGAVWELAKNIQYF | TRBJ2-4 | - | TRBV5-4 | -
TGTGCCAGTAGTAGAGGCAGGGGGCCCGGGGCCAACGTCCTGACTTTC | CASSRGRGPGANVLTF | TRBJ2-6 | - | TRBV19 | TRBD1
TGTGCCAGCAGGGACAGGGCCCGGTACAAGGAAGAGACCCAGTACTTC | CASRDRARYKEETQYF | TRBJ2-5 | - | TRBV6-6 | TRBD1
TGTGCCAGCAGCTTAGGTCTGGGTCCAAATGGCTACACCTTC | CASSLGLGPNGYTF | TRBJ1-2 | - | TRBV13 | -
TGTGCCAGCAGCCCAGTAGGGTCCCCATGGGAGACCCAGTACTTC | CASSPVGSPWETQYF | TRBJ2-5 | - | TRBV7-6 | -
TGTGCCAGCAGTTACCACGGGACCACTCCGAAAGGCACAGATACGCAGTATTTT | CASSYHGTTPKGTDTQYF | TRBJ2-3 | many | TRBV6-5 | -
TGCGCCAGCAGCTTCCGCTTAGGGGAGGTCACTGAAGCTTTCTTT | CASSFRLGEVTEAFF | TRBJ1-1 | - | TRBV5-1 | -
TGTGCCAGCAGCTTAAATCCGGACAGGGCCAACTACGAGCAGTACTTC | CASSLNPDRANYEQYF | TRBJ2-7 | few | TRBV7-9 | TRBD1
TGTGCCAGCAGTCCTACAGGGGGCATCTACAATGAGCAGTTCTTC | CASSPTGGIYNEQFF | TRBJ2-1 | many | TRBV12-3/TRBV12-4 | TRBD1
TGTGCCATCAGTGAAATCAATCAGCCCCAGCATTTT | CAISEINQPQHF | TRBJ1-5 | - | TRBV10-3 | -
TGTGCCAGCAGCCAAATAAAACAGGGGGGTGAAGCTTTCTTT | CASSQIKQGGEAFF | TRBJ1-1 | many | TRBV7-6 | TRBD1
TGTGCCAGTACCCCCCTAGAGGGCACCGAGGCCGGGGAGCTGTTTTTT | CASTPLEGTEAGELFF | TRBJ2-2 | - | TRBV19 | -
TGTGCCAGCAGCTCATCGGGCAGGTGCTACACATTC | CASSSSGRCYTF | TRBJ1-2 | - | TRBV7-2 | -
TGTGCCAGTAGTATCCCTGACACAGATACGCAGTATTTT | CASSIPDTDTQYF | TRBJ2-3 | - | TRBV19 | -
TGTGCCAGCAGTCGACGACCGAATAGCAATCAGCCCCAGCATTTT | CASSRRPNSNQPQHF | TRBJ1-5 | - | TRBV27 | -
TGTGCCACCAGCAGGGACAGGGGCACAGATACGCAGTATTTT | CATSRDRGTDTQYF | TRBJ2-3 | few | TRBV15 | TRBD1
TGTGCCAGCAGTTACGGCTCACCGGGACAGGGGTTATACATCGGGGAGCTGTTTTTT | CASSYGSPGQGLYIGELFF | TRBJ2-2 | - | TRBV6-5 | TRBD1
TGTGCCAGCAGCAATAGGACTTTCACCGGGGAGCTGTTTTTT | CASSNRTFTGELFF | TRBJ2-2 | few | TRBV11-2 | -
TGTGCCAGCAGTTTTGGGGACGGTAATCAGCCCCAGCATTTT | CASSFGDGNQPQHF | TRBJ1-5 | - | TRBV12-3/TRBV12-4 | -
TGTGCCAGCAGCTACGGACAGGGCGGAGAGACCCAGTACTTC | CASSYGQGGETQYF | TRBJ2-5 | - | TRBV7-9 | TRBD1
TGCAGTGTCCTCCGGGGGCCCCGCACAGATACGCAGTATTTT | CSVLRGPRTDTQYF | TRBJ2-3 | few | TRBV20-1 | -
TGTGCCATCAGTGAAGAACAGGGGGGTCAGCCCCAGCATTTT | CAISEEQGGQPQHF | TRBJ1-5 | - | TRBV10-3 | TRBD1
TGCGCCAGCACCCCGGACGGGTTCGGTGGGTACAATGAGCAGTTCTTC | CASTPDGFGGYNEQFF | TRBJ2-1 | many | TRBV5-1 | -
TGCAGCGTTGGTCACGTTCCGCAGTTCTTC | CSVGHVPQFF | TRBJ2-1 | few | TRBV29-1 | -
TGTGCCAGCAGCACGCCGACAGGGTATACTGAAGCTTTCTTT | CASSTPTGYTEAFF | TRBJ1-1 | - | TRBV7-9 | TRBD1